This TCR beta chain was profiled in a study of blood T cells in healthy people across ages. Between the trimmed V and J ends, which lost 7 bases and 4 bases, there was a span of 11 bases. Germline V gene sequence: CDR1 SQVTM, CDR2 ANQGSEA. The CDR3 loop spans 12 amino acids. Details on this clonotype: The antigen is unknown. The final CDR3 position lacks the conserved phenylalanine or tryptophan, pointing to a likely read error.

Study-level points and caveats: Versus aged donors, long-lived donors had higher diversity and more naive CD4+ cells. Any conclusive comparison of naive versus antigen-experienced cells was prevented by using unsorted PBMCs.

The draw of peripheral blood yielded ten milliliters from each donor. Isolation of PBMCs gave at least 6 million cells per sample. With a J-beta primer mix and a sample-barcoded 5' primer, a second PCR ran about 7 to 12 cycles. TCRdb recomputed calls from the 5' RACE reads with MiXCR, one row per CDR3 protein. The profile covers 1.5 million to 2 million distinct CDR3 sequences, with 30% to 40% appearing a single time and roughly 12% taken by the ten largest. This TCR was recovered from a woman aged 30 to 39 in good health. The sample consisted of blood. This chain joins TRBV29-1 and TRBJ2-1, with unresolved D. CDR3 residues: CSALCGYNEQFS. CDR3 bases: TGCAGCGCATTGTGCGGATACAATGAGCAGTTCTCC.